These 14 T cell receptor beta chains share one sample of origin, sequenced in a study of T cell repertoires in cytomegalovirus infection. These TCRs are of unknown antigen specificity. TCRdb processed the reads anew with MiXCR; each CDR3 protein has one entry. The sample comprises fewer than 650,000 distinct CDR3 sequences, 35% to 50% of which are singletons, and about half rests with the top ten. Sequences were derived from cultured PBMCs, sampled from culture after CMV antigen stimulation. The receptor set was obtained from a human donor in good health (CMV status not recorded). Some clones in this sample may be carry-over from other donors' samples.

The chain joins TRBV4-1 to TRBJ2-7; possibly TRBD1 or TRBD2 for D (6 bases each). Trimming pared 2 bases from V and 4 bases from J, leaving 15 bases between. The CDR3 runs to 15 residues. Germline assignment: CDR1 MGHRA and CDR2 YSYEKL. The CDR3 here is CASSQTTGASYEQYF. For the CDR3, the DNA is TGCGCCAGCAGCCAAACCACGGGGGCTAGTTACGAGCAGTACTTC.

The chain recombines TRBV5-6 with TRBJ2-1; TRBD1 is a possible D gene (5 bases). CDR3 size: 16 residues. Trimming removed 0 bases from V and 6 bases from J, with 16 bases in between. In germline, CDR1 is SGHDT, CDR2 YYEEEE. Here the CDR3 DNA reads TGTGCCAGCAGCTTGGCGCGCCAGGGAAGCGTCAATGAGCAGTTCTTC. Protein: CASSLARQGSVNEQFF.

This clonotype was observed a handful of times. This sequence joins TRBV12-3 or TRBV12-4 and TRBJ2-7; TRBD2 might be the D (5 bases). The CDR3 runs to 15 residues. V shed 0 bases and J shed 3 bases, with 12 bases lying between them. The CDR3 loop reads CASSLARGTGYEQYF. Here the CDR3 DNA reads TGTGCCAGCAGTTTAGCCCGGGGAACGGGCTACGAGCAGTACTTC.

The rearrangement uses TRBV6-1 and TRBJ2-7; TRBD1 agrees at 10 bases. Germline V gene data show CDR1 as MNHNS and CDR2 as SASEGT. This CDR3 spans 13 amino acids. V shed 8 bases, J shed 3 bases, and the junction held 4 bases outside the gene matches. CDR3 sequence (DNA): TGTGCCAGCGGACGGACAGGGGGCTACGAGCAGTACTTC. The encoded protein is CASGRTGGYEQYF.

The chain employs TRBV19 and TRBJ2-1, with 10 bases aligning to TRBD2. Trimming at V came to 5 bases and at J to 13 bases, leaving 17 bases not matched to a gene. From germline, CDR1 is LNHDA and CDR2 SQIVND (reference sequence). The CDR3 runs to 16 residues. The CDR3: CASSSQAGGPKTGQFF. The CDR3, as DNA: TGTGCCAGTAGTTCCCAAGCGGGAGGGCCAAAAACGGGACAGTTCTTC.

The chain's CDR3 is CASSPGQYYEQYF. The CDR3 DNA follows: TGTGCCAGCAGCCCAGGACAGTACTACGAGCAGTACTTC. The chain joins TRBV7-2 to TRBJ2-7, with a possible D match to TRBD1 (6 bases). CDR1 SGHTA and CDR2 FQGNSA come from the germline V gene. This CDR3 comprises 13 residues. V was trimmed by 5 bases and J by 3 bases, leaving 11 bases between them. The full variable domain, its missing parts supplied by reference TRBV7-2 and TRBJ2-7, is GAGVSQSPSNKVTEKGKDVELRCDPISGHTALYWYRQSLGQGLEFLIYFQGNSAPDKSGLPSDRFSAERTGGSVSTLTIQRTQQEDSAVYLCASSPGQYYEQYFGPGTRLTVT.

The sample holds one count of this clonotype. The chain joins TRBV6-1 to TRBJ2-3; a weak D match, TRBD2 (5 bases). The V and J ends lost 5 bases and 7 bases respectively, with 7 bases between them. This CDR3 has 11 residues. Germline CDR1 is MNHNS and CDR2 is SASEGT. The CDR3: CASSRDNTQYF. The CDR3 DNA reads as TGTGCCAGCAGTCGGGATAATACGCAGTATTTT.

V gene TRBV5-6 combines with J gene TRBJ1-3, with D uncertain. Per germline, CDR1 SGHDT and CDR2 YYEEEE. The ends were cut back, 4 bases at V and 0 bases at J, with 11 bases in the middle. The CDR3 covers 15 residues. CDR3 region: CASSRQASSGNTIYF. The CDR3 DNA is TGTGCCAGCAGCCGGCAGGCGAGCTCTGGAAACACCATATATTTT.

This clonotype was observed many times. V usage is TRBV7-8 and J usage is TRBJ2-1; 14 bases are a match to TRBD2. In germline, CDR1 is SGHVS, CDR2 FQNEAQ. The V segment lost 4 bases and the J segment 4 bases; nucleotides outside the gene matches: 15. There are 20 residues in the CDR3. CDR3 nucleotide sequence: TGTGCCAGCAGCTGGCAAATCGGGACTAGCGGGAGCCCCTCGTACAATGAGCAGTTCTTC. The encoded protein is CASSWQIGTSGSPSYNEQFF. Filled out from reference TRBV7-8 and TRBJ2-1, the complete variable domain reads GAGVSQSPRYKVAKRGQDVALRCDPISGHVSLFWYQQALGQGPEFLTYFQNEAQLDKSGLPSDRFFAERPEGSVSTLKIQRTQQEDSAVYLCASSWQIGTSGSPSYNEQFFGPGTRLTVL.

V usage is TRBV5-6 and J usage is TRBJ2-1, with TRBD1 identical over 7 bases. The germline V gene encodes CDR1 SGHDT and CDR2 YYEEEE. This CDR3 comprises 13 residues. Trimming removed 9 bases from V and 3 bases from J; junction bases left unmatched: 6. The CDR3 DNA follows: TGTGCCACCTCTCGGGACAGCTACAATGAGCAGTTCTTC. Translation gives CATSRDSYNEQFF. Full variable domain (remainder filled in from reference TRBV5-6 and TRBJ2-1): DAGVTQSPTHLIKTRGQQVTLRCSPKSGHDTVSWYQQALGQGPQFIFQYYEEEERQRGNFPDRFSGHQFPNYSSELNVNALLLGDSALYLCATSRDSYNEQFFGPGTRLTVL.

The rearrangement joins TRBV5-1 to TRBJ2-2; 9 positions match TRBD2. V shed 4 bases and J 6 bases; nucleotides not matched to a gene: 10. Germline loops: CDR1 SGHRS, CDR2 YFSETQ. The CDR3 is 16 amino acids. The CDR3 bases are TGCGCCAGCAGCACCATTAGCGGGAGTGGCCCCGGGGAGCTGTTTTTT. Protein product: CASSTISGSGPGELFF.

The chain has TRBV12-3 or TRBV12-4 and TRBJ2-5; D is uncertain. The ends were cut back, 3 bases at V and 6 bases at J, with 5 bases in the middle. The length of the CDR3 is 11 residues. The CDR3 loop reads CASSFFQTQYF. CDR3 bases: TGTGCCAGCAGTTTCTTCCAGACCCAGTACTTC.

The CDR3 region is CASSLYGQQQETQYF. The CDR3 coding sequence is TGCGCCAGCAGCTTGTACGGGCAGCAACAAGAGACCCAGTACTTC. The chain combines TRBV5-1 with TRBJ2-5; D is undetermined. The ends were cut back, 1 base at V and 2 bases at J, with 12 bases in the middle. Germline values: CDR1 SGHRS, CDR2 YFSETQ. The CDR3 extends over 15 amino acids.

The V gene is TRBV28, the J gene TRBJ1-5; TRBD1 aligns across 7 bases. Per the germline V gene, CDR1 is MDHEN and CDR2 is SYDVKM. Losses at the gene ends were 5 bases for V and 3 bases for J; bases not matched to a gene: 4. This CDR3 comprises 14 residues. The CDR3 nucleotides read TGTGCCAGCAGTGTAACAGGGGTCAATCAGCCCCAGCATTTT. The encoded protein is CASSVTGVNQPQHF. Looking up the rest from reference TRBV28 and TRBJ1-5 gives the full variable domain: DVKVTQSSRYLVKRTGEKVFLECVQDMDHENMFWYRQDPGLGLRLIYFSYDVKMKEKGDIPEGYSVSREKKERFSLILESASTNQTSMYLCASSVTGVNQPQHFGDGTRLSIL.